This T cell receptor (beta chain) derives from a study of T cells in Graves' hyperthyroidism and ophthalmopathy. As for the study in general: Peripheral blood was acquired at first diagnosis, ahead of any therapy whatsoever.

In the ophthalmopathy cohort, Clinical Activity Score was at least 3, NOSPECS grade at least 4, and duration under 3 months. Patients having uncontrolled infection, another autoimmune disease, pregnancy or lactation were not included. Study-level findings and limits: Among clonotypes expanded in thyroid above 0.001, most were also found in blood.

Amplification yielded TCR beta CDR3 regions, with RNA transcripts as the source. The study used the HTBI primer set for a first-round RT-PCR of the TCR CDR3. MiXCR, run by TCRdb on the multiplex PCR reads, gives a single entry per CDR3 protein. The sample records hundreds of thousands of distinct CDR3 sequences, nearly 15% being singletons. Points on this clonotype: Its antigen is not known.

The receptor was derived from a woman aged 55-75 years with Graves' ophthalmopathy. The source material was blood.

Written as DNA, the CDR3 is TGTGCCAGCAGTTCCAGGGACGGCGCAAATTCACCCCTCCACTTT. Translating gives CASSSRDGANSPLHF. The chain employs TRBV6-1 and TRBJ1-6, with D maybe TRBD1 (5 bases). The CDR3 is made up of 15 amino acids. Germline V CDR1 and CDR2: MNHNS, SASEGT. Deletions cut 5 bases from V and 7 bases from J, with 15 bases between.